One and the same sample provided the 3 T cell receptor beta chains below, sequenced in a study of shared clonotypes between healthy human individuals. Naive CD8 cells lacked CD45RO, underwent positive selection for CCR7 and left out terminally differentiated effector memory CD45RA+ cells. The data were produced by immunoSEQ multiplex PCR, yet TCRdb's version contains in-frame clones alone and is incomplete. The sample has about 550,000 clones; over 95% are singletons. The sample comprised naive CD8+ T cells sorted from blood. The receptors derive from a woman aged 30 to 39 in good health.

The chain joins TRBV5-1 to TRBJ2-7, with TRBD1 matching 8 bases. The length of the CDR3 is 15 residues. V lost 0 bases, J lost 5 bases, and 7 bases stayed unmatched. From germline, CDR1 is SGHRS and CDR2 YFSETQ. CDR3 bases: TGCGCCAGCAGCTTGGCCGGCAGGGGGCGGGACGAGCAGTACTTC. This sequence encodes CASSLAGRGRDEQYF.

The gene calls are TRBV9 and TRBJ2-3; 10 positions agree with TRBD2. There are 19 residues in the CDR3. V dropped 0 bases and J dropped 3; count of bases not matched to a gene: 13. The V gene's germline CDR1 is SGDLS and CDR2 YYNGEE. CDR3 DNA: TGTGCCAGCAGCGTAGACGCCGATGGGCTAGCGGGAGTAACAGATACGCAGTATTTT. Encoded protein: CASSVDADGLAGVTDTQYF.

The chain uses TRBV28 and TRBJ1-1; D gene ambiguous. Looked up from germline, CDR1 is MDHEN and CDR2 is SYDVKM. The germline V and J ends were trimmed by 3 bases and 0 bases, with 11 bases remaining between them. The CDR3 has 15 amino acids. Here the CDR3 DNA reads TGTGCCAGCAGTTTTGAGTCGGGGATGAACACTGAAGCTTTCTTT. It translates to CASSFESGMNTEAFF. The full variable domain, with the rest looked up from reference TRBV28 and TRBJ1-1, is DVKVTQSSRYLVKRTGEKVFLECVQDMDHENMFWYRQDPGLGLRLIYFSYDVKMKEKGDIPEGYSVSREKKERFSLILESASTNQTSMYLCASSFESGMNTEAFFGQGTRLTVV.